The 8 T cell receptor beta chains below were found in one sample sequenced in a study of blood T cell repertoires in COVID-19. Here immunoSEQ multiplex PCR was the method, and the copy in TCRdb shows in-frame clones only, minus some. Of almost 65,000 clones listed, 85% to 90% are singletons. Sequenced input: PBMCs or T cells enriched from blood (not recorded which). Receptor source: a woman aged 40-49 years who had recovered from COVID-19.

V and J are TRBV19 and TRBJ2-4; 7 bases line up with TRBD2. This CDR3 region has 16 residues. The V gene's germline CDR1 is LNHDA and CDR2 SQIVND (reference sequence). With V trimmed by 4 bases and J by 0 bases, 6 bases remained unmatched. CDR3 region: CASSSQRELAKNIQYF. The CDR3 coding sequence is TGTGCCAGTAGTAGCCAGCGGGAACTAGCCAAAAACATTCAGTACTTC.

The chain uses TRBV15 and TRBJ2-1, with 10 positions matching TRBD1. V lost 3 bases, J lost 2 bases, and 4 bases stayed unmatched. The CDR3 has 16 amino acids. The germline gives CDR1 LNHNV, CDR2 YYDKDF (reference sequence). The CDR3 coding sequence is TGTGCCACCAGCAGTCCCGGGACAGGGGCCTACAATGAGCAGTTCTTC. Translated, it gives CATSSPGTGAYNEQFF.

The CDR3 loop is CASSPKGGVGYTF. CDR3 coding DNA: TGTGCCAGCAGCCCAAAAGGCGGGGTCGGCTACACCTTC. The chain couples TRBV14 to TRBJ1-2; D gene unclear. Trimming took off 4 bases at V and 8 bases at J, with 14 bases between the two ends. This CDR3 is 13 amino acids long. Per germline, CDR1 SGHDN and CDR2 FVKESK.

This clone has just a few counts. The J gene is TRBJ2-7, the V gene TRBV5-1, with TRBD2 identical over 13 bases. This CDR3 has 15 residues. CDR1 and CDR2 from the germline V gene are SGHRS and YFSETQ. The V segment lost 4 bases and the J segment 0 bases; nucleotides outside the gene matches: 1. As DNA, the CDR3 is TGCGCCAGCAGCGGACTAGCGGGGGCCTCCTACGAGCAGTACTTC. This translates into CASSGLAGASYEQYF.

The chain uses TRBV6-1 and TRBJ2-7; 7 bases line up with TRBD2. Germline trimming cut 0 bases from V and 3 bases from J; bases unmatched to any gene: 5. Germline V gene sequence: CDR1 MNHNS, CDR2 SASEGT. The CDR3 loop spans 15 amino acids. The chain's CDR3 is CASSEAGDYYYEQYF. CDR3 in DNA: TGTGCCAGCAGTGAAGCGGGGGACTACTACTACGAGCAGTACTTC.

The gene calls are TRBV7-2 and TRBJ2-2; maybe TRBD2 (7 bases). Germline V gives CDR1 SGHTA, CDR2 FQGNSA. This CDR3 region has 15 residues. Between the trimmed V and J ends, which lost 0 bases and 5 bases, there was a span of 10 bases. This CDR3 is CASSLAGGRTGELFF. The CDR3 DNA reads TGTGCCAGCAGCTTAGCGGGGGGGCGGACCGGGGAGCTGTTTTTT.

V and J are TRBV11-2 and TRBJ1-2, with D possibly matching TRBD1 (6 bases). The CDR3 is made up of 15 amino acids. CDR1 is SGHAT and CDR2 is FQNNGV in the germline V gene. Trimming left V 5 bases short and J 2 bases short, with 15 bases between. The CDR3 reads CASSPTSTGNYGYTF. The CDR3 region has the DNA TGTGCCAGCAGCCCTACATCAACAGGGAACTATGGCTACACCTTC.

The gene calls are TRBV5-5 and TRBJ2-7, with 7 bases lining up with TRBD1. Germline V gene sequence: CDR1 SGHKS, CDR2 YYEKEE (reference sequence). CDR3 length equals 16 residues. After removal of 2 bases from V and 3 bases from J, the junction contained 11 bases not matched to a gene. CDR3 loop: CASSLRRTGQGYEQYF. The CDR3 DNA reads TGTGCCAGCAGCTTAAGAAGGACAGGTCAAGGCTACGAGCAGTACTTC.